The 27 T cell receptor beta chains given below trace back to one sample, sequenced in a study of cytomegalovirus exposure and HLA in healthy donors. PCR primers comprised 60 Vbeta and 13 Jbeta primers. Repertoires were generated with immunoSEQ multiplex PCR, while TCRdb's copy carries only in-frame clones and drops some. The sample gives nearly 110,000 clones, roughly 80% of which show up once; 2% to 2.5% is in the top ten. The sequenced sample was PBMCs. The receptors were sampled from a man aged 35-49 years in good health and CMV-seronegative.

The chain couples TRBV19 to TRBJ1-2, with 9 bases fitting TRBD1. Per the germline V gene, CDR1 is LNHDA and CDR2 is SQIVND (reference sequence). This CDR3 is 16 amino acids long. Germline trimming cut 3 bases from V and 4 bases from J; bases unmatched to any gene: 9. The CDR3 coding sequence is TGTGCCAGTAGTATCCCCGGGACAGGGTTTCCCTATGGCTACACCTTC. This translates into CASSIPGTGFPYGYTF.

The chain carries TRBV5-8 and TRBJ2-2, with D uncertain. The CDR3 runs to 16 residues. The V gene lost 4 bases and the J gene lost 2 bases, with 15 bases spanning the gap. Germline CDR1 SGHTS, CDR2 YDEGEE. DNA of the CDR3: TGTGCCAGCAGCCTGGTCTCAATTAGCAACACCGGGGAGCTGTTTTTT. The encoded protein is CASSLVSISNTGELFF.

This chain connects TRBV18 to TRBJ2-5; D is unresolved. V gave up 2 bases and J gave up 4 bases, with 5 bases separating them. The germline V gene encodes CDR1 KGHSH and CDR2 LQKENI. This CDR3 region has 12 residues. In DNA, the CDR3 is TGTGCCAGCTCACCAGTTAGAGAGACCCAGTACTTC. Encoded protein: CASSPVRETQYF.

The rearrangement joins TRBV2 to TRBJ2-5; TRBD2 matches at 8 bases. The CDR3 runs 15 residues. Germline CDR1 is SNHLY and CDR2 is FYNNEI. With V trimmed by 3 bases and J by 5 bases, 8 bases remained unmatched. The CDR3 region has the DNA TGTGCCAGCAGTGATTCGCGGGGGGTCGGGGAGACCCAGTACTTC. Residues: CASSDSRGVGETQYF.

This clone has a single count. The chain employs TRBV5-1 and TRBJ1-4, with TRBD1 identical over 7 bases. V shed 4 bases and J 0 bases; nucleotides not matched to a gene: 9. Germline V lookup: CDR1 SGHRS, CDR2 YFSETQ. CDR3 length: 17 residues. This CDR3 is CASSPRTGPATNEKLFF. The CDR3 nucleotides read TGCGCCAGCAGCCCGCGGACAGGACCGGCAACTAATGAAAAACTGTTTTTT.

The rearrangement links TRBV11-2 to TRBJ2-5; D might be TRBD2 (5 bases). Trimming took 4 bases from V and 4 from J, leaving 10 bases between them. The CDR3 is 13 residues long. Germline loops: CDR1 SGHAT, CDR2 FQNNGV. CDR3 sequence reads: CASSYGEGETQYF. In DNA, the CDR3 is TGTGCCAGCAGCTACGGGGAAGGAGAGACCCAGTACTTC.

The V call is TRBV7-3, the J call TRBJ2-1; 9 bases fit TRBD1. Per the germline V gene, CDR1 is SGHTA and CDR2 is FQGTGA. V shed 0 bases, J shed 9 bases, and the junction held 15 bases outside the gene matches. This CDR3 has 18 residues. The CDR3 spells CASSLTAQGATYQGEQFF. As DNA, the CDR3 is TGTGCCAGCAGCTTAACGGCACAGGGGGCTACCTACCAGGGTGAGCAGTTCTTC.

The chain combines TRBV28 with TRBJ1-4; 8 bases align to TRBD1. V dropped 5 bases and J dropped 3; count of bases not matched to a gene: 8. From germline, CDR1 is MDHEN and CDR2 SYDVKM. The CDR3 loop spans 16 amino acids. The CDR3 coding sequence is TGTGCCAGCAGTCCAAGACAGGGGAATGCTAATGAAAAACTGTTTTTT. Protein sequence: CASSPRQGNANEKLFF.

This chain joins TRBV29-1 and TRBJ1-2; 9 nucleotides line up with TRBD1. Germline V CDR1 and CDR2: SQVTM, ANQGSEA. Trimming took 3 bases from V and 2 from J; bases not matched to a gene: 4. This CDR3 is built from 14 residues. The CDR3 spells CSVEGTGTNYGYTF. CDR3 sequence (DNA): TGCAGCGTTGAGGGGACAGGGACAAACTATGGCTACACCTTC.

In nucleotides, the CDR3 is TGTGCCAGCAGTAAACAGAATTTAGCCAAAAACATTCAGTACTTC. Protein sequence: CASSKQNLAKNIQYF. The rearrangement joins TRBV2 to TRBJ2-4; D not certain. CDR1 SNHLY and CDR2 FYNNEI come from the germline V gene. With 5 bases removed from V and 0 bases from J, the gap between germline ends came to 11 bases. The CDR3 runs to 15 residues.

The CDR3 DNA reads TGCGCCAGCAGTGAGGACAGGGTAAACACTGAAGCTTTCTTT. The encoded protein is CASSEDRVNTEAFF. The gene calls are TRBV10-1 and TRBJ1-1; TRBD1 agrees at 7 bases. With 2 bases clipped from V and 2 bases from J, the junction kept 2 bases outside the gene matches. CDR1 WNHNN and CDR2 SYGVQD come from the germline V gene (reference sequence). This CDR3 contains 14 residues.

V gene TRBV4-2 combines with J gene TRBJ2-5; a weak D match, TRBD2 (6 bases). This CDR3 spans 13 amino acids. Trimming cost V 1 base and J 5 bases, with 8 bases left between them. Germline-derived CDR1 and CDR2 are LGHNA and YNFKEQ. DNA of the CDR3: TGTGCCAGCAGCCAAGCCGCGGGGGAGACCCAGTACTTC. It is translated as CASSQAAGETQYF.

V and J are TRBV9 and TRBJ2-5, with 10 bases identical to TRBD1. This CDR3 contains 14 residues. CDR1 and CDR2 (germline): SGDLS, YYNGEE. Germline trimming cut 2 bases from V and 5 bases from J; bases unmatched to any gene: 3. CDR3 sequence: CASSVGQGRETQYF. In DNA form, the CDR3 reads TGTGCCAGCAGCGTGGGACAGGGGAGGGAGACCCAGTACTTC.

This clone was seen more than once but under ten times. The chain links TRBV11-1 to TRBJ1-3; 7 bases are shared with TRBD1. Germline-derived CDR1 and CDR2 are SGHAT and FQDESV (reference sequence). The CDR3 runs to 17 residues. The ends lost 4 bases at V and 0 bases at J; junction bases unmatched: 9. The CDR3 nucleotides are TGTGCCAGCAGCTCGGATCGGGACAGAATCTCTGGAAACACCATATATTTT. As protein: CASSSDRDRISGNTIYF.

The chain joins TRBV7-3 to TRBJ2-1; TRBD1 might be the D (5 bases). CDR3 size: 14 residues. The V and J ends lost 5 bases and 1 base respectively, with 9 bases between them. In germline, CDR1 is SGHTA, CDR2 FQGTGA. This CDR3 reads CASSPQGSYNEQFF. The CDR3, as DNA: TGTGCCAGCAGCCCCCAGGGATCCTACAATGAGCAGTTCTTC. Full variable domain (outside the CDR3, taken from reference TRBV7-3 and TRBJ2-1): GAGVSQTPSNKVTEKGKYVELRCDPISGHTALYWYRQSLGQGPEFLIYFQGTGAADDSGLPNDRFFAVRPEGSVSTLKIQRTERGDSAVYLCASSPQGSYNEQFFGPGTRLTVL.

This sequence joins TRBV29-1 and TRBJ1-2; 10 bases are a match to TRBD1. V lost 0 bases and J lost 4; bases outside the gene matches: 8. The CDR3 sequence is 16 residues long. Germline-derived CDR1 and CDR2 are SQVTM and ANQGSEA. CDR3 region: CSVEEGADRGPYGYTF. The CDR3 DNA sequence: TGCAGCGTTGAAGAAGGTGCCGACAGGGGGCCCTATGGCTACACCTTC.

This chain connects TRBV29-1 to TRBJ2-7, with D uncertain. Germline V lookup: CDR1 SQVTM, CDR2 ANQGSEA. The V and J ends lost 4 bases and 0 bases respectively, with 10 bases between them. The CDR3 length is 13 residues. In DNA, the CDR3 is TGCAGCGTTGGAAAGAGTGGCTCCTACGAGCAGTACTTC. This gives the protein CSVGKSGSYEQYF.

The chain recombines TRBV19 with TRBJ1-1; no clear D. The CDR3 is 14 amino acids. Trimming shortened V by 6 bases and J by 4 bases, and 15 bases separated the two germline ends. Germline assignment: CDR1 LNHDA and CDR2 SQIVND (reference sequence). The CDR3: CASSSRAGITEAFF. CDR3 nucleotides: TGTGCCAGTAGCTCACGGGCGGGGATCACTGAAGCTTTCTTT.

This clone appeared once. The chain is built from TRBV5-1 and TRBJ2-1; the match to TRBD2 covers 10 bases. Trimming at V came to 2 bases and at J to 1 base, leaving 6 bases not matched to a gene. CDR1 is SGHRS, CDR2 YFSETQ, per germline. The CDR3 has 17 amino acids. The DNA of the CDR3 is TGCGCCAGCAGCTTTACGAGCGGGGGGGCTTCCTACAATGAGCAGTTCTTC. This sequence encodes CASSFTSGGASYNEQFF.

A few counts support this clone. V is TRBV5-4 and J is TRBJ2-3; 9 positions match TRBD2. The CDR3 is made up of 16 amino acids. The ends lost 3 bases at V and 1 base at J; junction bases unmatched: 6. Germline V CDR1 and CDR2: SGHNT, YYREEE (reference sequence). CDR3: CASSSSTSGGTDTQYF. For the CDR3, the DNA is TGTGCCAGCAGCTCCTCGACTAGCGGAGGCACAGATACGCAGTATTTT.

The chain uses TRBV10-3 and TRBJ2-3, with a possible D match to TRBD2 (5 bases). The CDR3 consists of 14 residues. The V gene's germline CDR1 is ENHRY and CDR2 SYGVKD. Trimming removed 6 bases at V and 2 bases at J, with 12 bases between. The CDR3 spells CAIRDPEDTDTQYF. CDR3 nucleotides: TGTGCCATCAGGGATCCGGAGGACACAGATACGCAGTATTTT.

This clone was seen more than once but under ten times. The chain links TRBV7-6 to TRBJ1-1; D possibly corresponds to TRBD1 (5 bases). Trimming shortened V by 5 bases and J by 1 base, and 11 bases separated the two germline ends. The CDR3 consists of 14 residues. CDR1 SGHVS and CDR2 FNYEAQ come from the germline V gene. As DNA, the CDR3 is TGTGCCAGCAGCCGGACGGGGGGGAACACTGAAGCTTTCTTT. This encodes CASSRTGGNTEAFF. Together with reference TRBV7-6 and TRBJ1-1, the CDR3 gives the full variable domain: GAGVSQSPRYKVTKRGQDVALRCDPISGHVSLYWYRQALGQGPEFLTYFNYEAQQDKSGLPNDRFSAERPEGSISTLTIQRTEQRDSAMYRCASSRTGGNTEAFFGQGTRLTVV.

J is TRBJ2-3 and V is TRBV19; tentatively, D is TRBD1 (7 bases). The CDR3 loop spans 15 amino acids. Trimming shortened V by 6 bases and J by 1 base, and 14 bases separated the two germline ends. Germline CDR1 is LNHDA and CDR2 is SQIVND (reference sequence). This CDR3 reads CASSLGGGRTDTQYF. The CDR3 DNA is TGTGCCAGTAGCCTCGGAGGGGGCCGCACAGATACGCAGTATTTT.

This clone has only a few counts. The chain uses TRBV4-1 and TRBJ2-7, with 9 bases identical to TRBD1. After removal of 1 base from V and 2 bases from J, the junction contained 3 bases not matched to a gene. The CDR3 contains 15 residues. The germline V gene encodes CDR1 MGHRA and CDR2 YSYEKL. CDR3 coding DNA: TGCGCCAGCAGCCAAGGGGGACAGGGTGCCTACGAGCAGTACTTC. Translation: CASSQGGQGAYEQYF.

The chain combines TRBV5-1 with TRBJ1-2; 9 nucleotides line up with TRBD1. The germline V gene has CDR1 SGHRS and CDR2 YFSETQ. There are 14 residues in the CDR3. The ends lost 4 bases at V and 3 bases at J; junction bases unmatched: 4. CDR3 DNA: TGCGCCAGCAGCACGACAGGGGGGGACTATGGCTACACCTTC. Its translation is CASSTTGGDYGYTF.

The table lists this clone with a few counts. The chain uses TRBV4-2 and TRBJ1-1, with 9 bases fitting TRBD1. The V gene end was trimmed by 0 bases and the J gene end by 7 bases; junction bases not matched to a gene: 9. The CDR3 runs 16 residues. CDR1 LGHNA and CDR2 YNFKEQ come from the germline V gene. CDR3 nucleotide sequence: TGTGCCAGCAGCCAAGAGGCGGGAACAGGGGGCTATGAAGCTTTCTTT. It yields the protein CASSQEAGTGGYEAFF.

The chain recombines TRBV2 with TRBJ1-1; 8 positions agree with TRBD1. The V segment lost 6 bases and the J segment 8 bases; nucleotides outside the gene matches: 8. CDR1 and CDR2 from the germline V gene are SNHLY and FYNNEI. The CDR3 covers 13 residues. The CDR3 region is CASRGQEKLEAFF. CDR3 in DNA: TGTGCCAGCAGGGGACAGGAGAAACTAGAAGCTTTCTTT.